Included here is one T cell receptor (beta chain) sequence, with context. This entry comes from a study of Graves' ophthalmopathy and Graves' hyperthyroidism. Study at large: Upon initial diagnosis and before any treatment, peripheral blood was collected.

Clinicians diagnosed using symptoms, serum thyroxine, TRAb, thyroid ultrasound and orbital computed tomography. An approximately 10 ml volume of fresh peripheral blood provided the PBMCs. The authors amplified TCR beta CDR3 regions from RNA transcripts. First-round RT-PCR used HTBI primers; second-round multiplex PCR followed. Using its own MiXCR run on the multiplex PCR reads, TCRdb lists one record per CDR3 protein. The table records roughly 700,000 distinct CDR3 sequences, roughly 41% of them present only once. V lost 5 bases, J lost 4 bases, and 15 bases lay in between. The CDR3 contains 16 residues. CDR1 SEHNR and CDR2 FQNEAQ come from the germline V gene (reference sequence).

The specimen was peripheral blood. J is TRBJ1-6 and V is TRBV7-9, with a possible D match to TRBD1 (6 bases). The TCR was taken from an adult man with Graves' ophthalmopathy. This chain's CDR3 is CASSQTGQRYNSPLHF. The CDR3 nucleotides read TGTGCCAGCAGCCAAACTGGACAGCGATATAATTCACCCCTCCACTTT.